These T cell receptor beta chains were read from a single sample in a study of response to subunit inactivated influenza vaccine. TCRdb reanalysed the RT-PCR reads using MiXCR and keeps one entry per CDR3 protein. The profile covers around 480,000 distinct CDR3 sequences, with 16% appearing a single time and less than 4% taken by the ten largest. Specimen: CD4+ T cells sorted from PBMCs, collected less than 30 months after vaccination. These receptors were obtained from a man aged 50 to 75 who received an inactivated influenza vaccine. The CDR3 runs from the conserved cysteine through the conserved F or W. The D gene is left open where the match is weak. The size entry is marked missing in some rows and otherwise reads once, few, many or a size class.

V gene	J gene	clone size	D gene	CDR3 DNA	CDR3 protein
TRBV29-1	TRBJ2-5	few	-	TGCAGCGTTAAAGGAACAGAAAAAGAGACCCAGTACTTC	CSVKGTEKETQYF
TRBV7-2	TRBJ2-5	few	-	TGTGCCAGCAGCTTTTTGGTTAGGGGAAAAGAGACCCAGTACTTC	CASSFLVRGKETQYF
TRBV14	TRBJ1-6	few	-	TGTGCCAGCAGCGATCTAATTAATTCACCCCTCCACTTT	CASSDLINSPLHF
TRBV11-2	TRBJ1-2	few	-	TGTGCCAGCAGCCCAAACACAGTTTCGGGTGGCTACACCTTC	CASSPNTVSGGYTF
TRBV4-1	TRBJ1-4	-	-	TGCGCCAGCAGCCAAGACGTGGCAGGGACTAATGAAAAACTGTTTTTT	CASSQDVAGTNEKLFF
TRBV20-1	TRBJ2-1	few	-	TGCAGTGCTAGAGATGTGTCTAGCCGTTCCTGGCAGTTCTTC	CSARDVSSRSWQFF
TRBV4-1	TRBJ1-1	few	TRBD1	TGCGCCAGCAGCCAAGACCCGACAGGGCCGGCTTTCTTT	CASSQDPTGPAFF
TRBV19	TRBJ2-7	-	TRBD1	TGTGCCAGTAGTATCCGGGACAGGGACTACGAGCAGTACTTC	CASSIRDRDYEQYF
TRBV1	TRBJ2-1	-	-	TGCACCAGCAGCCAAGATCTTTCTAGCGGGGGTCCCCACTCCTACAATGAGCAGTTCTTC	CTSSQDLSSGGPHSYNEQFF
TRBV7-9	TRBJ2-3	-	TRBD2	TGTGCCAGCAGCTTGGGCGGACTAGCGGGATCTGTCGATACGCAGTATTTT	CASSLGGLAGSVDTQYF
TRBV20-1	TRBJ2-3	-	-	TGCAGTGTTGCAAATAGACGGCAAGGCACAGATACGCAGTATTTT	CSVANRRQGTDTQYF
TRBV25-1	TRBJ2-7	-	-	TGTGCCAGCAGTGGGGACGTTTACGAGCAGTACTTC	CASSGDVYEQYF
TRBV5-1	TRBJ2-3	few	-	TGCGCCAGCAGCTTGGGGTCAGGGCGTAACACAGATACGCAGTATTTT	CASSLGSGRNTDTQYF
TRBV20-1	TRBJ1-5	-	-	TGCAGTGCCTTAATCCCGGGAGGCTGGGACAATCAGCCCCAGCATTTT	CSALIPGGWDNQPQHF
TRBV29-1	TRBJ2-3	-	TRBD2	TGCAGCGTTGGGGACCTAGCGGGAAGAACAGATACGCAGTATTTT	CSVGDLAGRTDTQYF
TRBV6-1	TRBJ1-1	-	-	TGTGCCACACAGGTAGATATGAACACTGAAGCTTTCTTT	CATQVDMNTEAFF
TRBV4-2	TRBJ2-3	few	-	TGTGCCAGCAGCCTAACAATCTCCGGGGCCACGATTCCCACAGATACGCAGTATTTT	CASSLTISGATIPTDTQYF
TRBV20-1	TRBJ2-1	-	-	TGCAGTGCTAGAGATCTCGGCGGGGGCGGTTTAAATGAGCAGTTCTTC	CSARDLGGGGLNEQFF
TRBV6-1	TRBJ2-1	-	TRBD2	TGTGCCAGCAGTGAAGACGCGGGGGGAATCCACAATGAGCAGTTCTTC	CASSEDAGGIHNEQFF
TRBV5-8	TRBJ1-5	few	-	TGTGCCAGCAGCTTCCCGGGGGCGGGGGGTCAGCCCCAGCATTTT	CASSFPGAGGQPQHF
TRBV2	TRBJ1-1	many	TRBD1	TGTGCCAGCAGCGGGACAGGGAGGTACACTGAAGCTTTCTTT	CASSGTGRYTEAFF
TRBV20-1	TRBJ2-3	few	-	TGCAGTGCTAGAGTCAGCGGCACAGATACGCAGTATTTT	CSARVSGTDTQYF
TRBV9	TRBJ2-3	few	TRBD2	TGTGCCAGCAGCGTAGTGTCGGGAGGGCCGGATACGCAGTATTTT	CASSVVSGGPDTQYF
TRBV3-1	TRBJ2-7	few	-	TGTGCCAGCAGCCAACACTCAGGGGAAAGGGCCGAGCAGTACTTC	CASSQHSGERAEQYF
TRBV6-2/TRBV6-3	TRBJ2-2	few	-	TGTGCCAGCAGTTTACCCGGAATAGCGACCGGGGAGCTGTTTTTT	CASSLPGIATGELFF
TRBV3-1	TRBJ2-7	few	TRBD1	TGTGCCAGCAGCAAGGCCCGAGACAGGGGCAACGAGCAGTACTTC	CASSKARDRGNEQYF
TRBV12-3/TRBV12-4	TRBJ2-1	-	-	TGTGCCAGTTTACAAAGCTCCTACAATGAGCAGTTCTTC	CASLQSSYNEQFF
TRBV5-1	TRBJ1-1	few	TRBD1	TGCGCCAGCGGAGAACAGGGGGCGAAAACTGAAGCTTTCTTT	CASGEQGAKTEAFF
TRBV5-5	TRBJ2-3	few	-	TGTGCCAGCAGCTGGGGGTCTAGAGGCACAGATACGCAGTATTTT	CASSWGSRGTDTQYF
TRBV4-1	TRBJ1-5	many	-	TGCGCCAGCAGCCAAGAGGCAGGAAGAAGCAATCAGCCCCAGCATTTT	CASSQEAGRSNQPQHF
TRBV20-1	TRBJ1-5	few	-	TGCAGTGCTAGAGGCAGCTTCAATCAGCCCCAGCATTTT	CSARGSFNQPQHF
TRBV5-1	TRBJ2-7	few	-	TGCGCCAGCAGCTCGAGGTTATACGAGCAGTACTTC	CASSSRLYEQYF